These T cell receptor beta chains were read from a single sample in a study of regulatory and conventional T cells in RAG deficiency. Measured with immunoSEQ multiplex PCR; TCRdb has only the in-frame clones, and not every one. The sample yields about 390 clones, around 94% seen once. The sample comprised CD4+ Tregs sorted from blood. The receptors shown here come from a human donor with RAG deficiency presenting as severe combined immunodeficiency. Each CDR3 is given without its conserved first and last residue. Clone size is shown for a subset of rows, as once, few, many or a class of expanded clone.

TRBV5-6 once ASSLGGLSYGYT
TRBV18 . ASSPQGYQETQY
TRBV28 once ASSLGRTGPGETQY
TRBV29-1 . SAGRKETQY
TRBV20-1 . SAGTPNEQF
TRBV6-9 . ASSNYLLRQSRANVLT
TRBV5-1 . ASSLTPNYGYT
TRBV5-1 . ASSLEAPPYEQY
TRBV6-6 . ASRPPGSEQY
TRBV4-2 . ASSQDRNTGELF
TRBV7-3 . ASSLTGSYNEQF
TRBV2 . ASNSEGAGTQY
TRBV7-3 . ASSQWADSTYNEQF
TRBV6-5 . ASSYSSSWVYRGYT
TRBV7-9 . ASSLGQSTEAF
TRBV10-3 . AIRAEVTDTQY
TRBV7-2 . ASSPRPGQLTSPYYGYT
TRBV4-3 . ASSQDRIWDSNQPQH
TRBV4-2 . ASSQDLFRTRFVGRANVLT
TRBV2 . ASSNTYNEQF